This T cell receptor beta chain came from a study of cytomegalovirus exposure and HLA in healthy donors. On the study more broadly: In an early release, HLA-typed donors contributed tens of millions of unique TCR sequences.

Researchers ran the PCR with 60 Vbeta and 13 Jbeta primers. Sequencing used immunoSEQ multiplex PCR; TCRdb keeps in-frame clones, though not all of them. The sample has around 170,000 clones; roughly three quarters are singletons. This CDR3 has 13 amino acids. The germline CDR1 and CDR2 sequences are KGHSH and LQKENI. Trimming cost V 3 bases and J 2 bases, with 7 bases left between them. The specimen was PBMCs. J is TRBJ2-5 and V is TRBV18, with a weak D call TRBD2 (5 bases). This TCR was sampled from a woman in her forties in good health and CMV-seropositive. CDR3 region: CASSPGRQETQYF. The CDR3 DNA sequence: TGTGCCAGCTCACCGGGGAGACAAGAGACCCAGTACTTC.